These 26 T cell receptor beta chains share one sample of origin, sequenced in a study of CD8 T cells in Susac syndrome. The RNA input was roughly 0.45 to 1 ug, and it was reverse transcribed with random hexamers. A single record per CDR3 protein comes from TCRdb applying MiXCR to the immunoSEQ multiplex PCR reads. The sample consists of fewer than 150,000 distinct CDR3 sequences, around nine tenths of them appearing once. Sequencing was done on a sample of CD8+ T cells from PBMCs. The receptors shown here come from a human donor with multiple sclerosis.

The V and J genes are TRBV3-1 and TRBJ2-5, with TRBD2 identical over 11 bases. Germline loops: CDR1 LGHDT, CDR2 YNNKEL (reference sequence). V was pared by 4 bases and J by 3 bases, with 19 bases of the junction left unmatched. The CDR3 sequence is 20 residues long. CDR3 sequence (DNA): TGTGCCAGCAGCCGGGGATTCAGAATAGCGGGAGGGTCGGGGGAAGAGACCCAGTACTTC. This sequence encodes CASSRGFRIAGGSGEETQYF.

The chain combines TRBV4-1 with TRBJ2-7; D call uncertain. Germline V gives CDR1 MGHRA, CDR2 YSYEKL. Trimming took 0 bases from V and 3 from J, leaving 9 bases between them. CDR3 length: 14 residues. The CDR3 here is CASSQEYRFYEQYF. The CDR3, as DNA: TGCGCCAGCAGCCAAGAGTACAGATTCTACGAGCAGTACTTC.

This rearrangement joins TRBV11-1 to TRBJ2-7; a weak D match, TRBD2 (6 bases). Trimming left V 6 bases short and J 3 bases short, with 12 bases between. The CDR3 spans 13 residues. Germline values: CDR1 SGHAT, CDR2 FQDESV (reference sequence). Here the CDR3 DNA reads TGTGCCAGCAGGAGCGGGTATAGCTACGAGCAGTACTTC. As protein: CASRSGYSYEQYF. The variable domain in full, with the rest retrieved from reference TRBV11-1 and TRBJ2-7, is EAEVAQSPRYKITEKSQAVAFWCDPISGHATLYWYRQILGQGPELLVQFQDESVVDDSQLPKDRFSAERLKGVDSTLKIQPAELGDSAMYLCASRSGYSYEQYFGPGTRLTVT.

The chain employs TRBV7-2 and TRBJ2-3, with TRBD1 as a possible D gene (6 bases). The CDR3 sequence is 12 residues long. CDR1 SGHTA and CDR2 FQGNSA come from the germline V gene. Trimming took 10 bases from V and 3 from J, leaving 11 bases between them. The DNA for the CDR3 is TGTGCCAACGAGGGGGTAACAGATACGCAGTATTTT. Amino acid sequence: CANEGVTDTQYF.

The chain joins TRBV15 to TRBJ2-1; 7 bases are shared with TRBD2. The CDR3 is made up of 17 amino acids. Germline V gives CDR1 LNHNV, CDR2 YYDKDF (reference sequence). V lost 4 bases and J lost 4; bases outside the gene matches: 13. The CDR3 loop is CATSTHESGDSYNEQFF. CDR3 bases: TGTGCCACCAGCACCCATGAAAGCGGGGATTCGTACAATGAGCAGTTCTTC.

This chain connects TRBV7-9 to TRBJ2-5; D unresolved. Germline loops: CDR1 SEHNR, CDR2 FQNEAQ (reference sequence). V lost 4 bases and J lost 5, with 17 bases in between. The CDR3 is 15 residues long. This CDR3 reads CASSSPRQDWETQYF. DNA for the CDR3: TGTGCCAGCAGCTCGCCGCGACAAGACTGGGAGACCCAGTACTTC.

This clonotype was seen just once. The gene calls are TRBV6-6 and TRBJ1-3; D gene ambiguous. Trimming removed 4 bases at V and 0 bases at J, with 10 bases between. The CDR3 is 15 amino acids. CDR1 and CDR2 from the germline V gene are MNHNY and SVGAGI (reference sequence). The CDR3 DNA reads as TGTGCCAGCAGTTCGACGAAGTCCTCTGGAAACACCATATATTTT. As protein: CASSSTKSSGNTIYF.

A single count supports this clonotype. The CDR3 bases are TGTGCCATCAGTGTCCTGGCTAGCTTTGATGAGCAGTTCTTC. Its protein is CAISVLASFDEQFF. The chain has TRBV10-3 and TRBJ2-1; D is perhaps TRBD2 (5 bases). Germline-derived CDR1 and CDR2 are ENHRY and SYGVKD. CDR3 size: 14 residues. With 4 bases removed from V and 8 bases from J, the gap between germline ends came to 15 bases.

The chain carries TRBV20-1 and TRBJ1-5, with TRBD1 identical over 7 bases. J was trimmed by 16 bases and V by 0 bases; bases with no gene match: 12. CDR3 size: 13 residues. Germline CDR1 DFQATT, CDR2 SNEGSKA (reference sequence). The DNA for the CDR3 is TGCAGTGCTAGAGATCCGAGGGACGGGACAGAACATTTT. Residues: CSARDPRDGTEHF.

The chain combines TRBV28 with TRBJ2-1; 7 bases agree with TRBD2. The germline CDR1 and CDR2 sequences are MDHEN and SYDVKM. The CDR3 is 12 residues long. The V segment lost 4 bases and the J segment 9 bases; nucleotides outside the gene matches: 3. CDR3 residues: CASSSWGGEQFF. The CDR3 DNA follows: TGTGCCAGCAGTTCCTGGGGGGGTGAGCAGTTCTTC.

In nucleotides, the CDR3 is TGCAGCGTTGAAGATCTAGCGGGAGGACTCACAGATACGCAGTATTTT. Amino acid sequence: CSVEDLAGGLTDTQYF. The rearrangement joins TRBV29-1 to TRBJ2-3; 11 nucleotides align to TRBD2. The CDR3 sequence is 16 residues long. Germline CDR1 reads SQVTM; CDR2 reads ANQGSEA. V shed 0 bases, J shed 2 bases, and the junction held 4 bases outside the gene matches.

The chain is built from TRBV30 and TRBJ1-5, with no clear D. Germline V gene lookup returns CDR1 GTSNPN and CDR2 SVGIG (reference sequence). V lost 6 bases, J lost 0 bases, and 12 bases lay in between. This CDR3 region has 14 residues. The CDR3 DNA sequence: TGTGCCTGTGAAGGAGATTATAGCAATCAGCCCCAGCATTTT. It specifies CACEGDYSNQPQHF.

The J gene is TRBJ1-1, the V gene TRBV27, with a tentative D call TRBD1 (6 bases). Trimming removed 4 bases from V and 6 bases from J, with 12 bases in between. The CDR3 consists of 13 residues. Germline V gene data show CDR1 as MNHEY and CDR2 as SMNVEV (reference sequence). The CDR3 here is CASSWTEGSEAFF. CDR3 in DNA: TGTGCCAGCAGTTGGACAGAGGGCTCTGAAGCTTTCTTT.

The chain is built from TRBV29-1 and TRBJ1-2; no reliable D call. Germline CDR1 and CDR2: SQVTM and ANQGSEA. The CDR3 is 13 amino acids. V was shortened by 3 bases and J by 5 bases, with 13 bases between the two germline ends. The DNA for the CDR3 is TGCAGCGTTGACCTCGACACGATTTATGGCTACACCTTC. This gives the protein CSVDLDTIYGYTF.

J is TRBJ2-1 and V is TRBV2, with D perhaps matching TRBD1 (6 bases). The V and J ends lost 7 bases and 0 bases respectively, with 13 bases between them. Germline V gene data show CDR1 as SNHLY and CDR2 as FYNNEI. This CDR3 contains 15 residues. CDR3 sequence reads: CASKLGGSSYNEQFF. CDR3 bases: TGTGCCAGCAAGCTAGGGGGAAGCTCCTACAATGAGCAGTTCTTC.

The J gene is TRBJ1-1, the V gene TRBV27; D is unresolved. Trimming took 5 bases from V and 4 from J, leaving 11 bases between them. The CDR3 has 13 residues. CDR1 is MNHEY and CDR2 is SMNVEV in the germline V gene (reference sequence). DNA for the CDR3: TGTGCCAGCAGTCCCGGAGTGGCCACTGAAGCTTTCTTT. This codes for CASSPGVATEAFF.

The rearrangement links TRBV9 to TRBJ1-1; D might be TRBD1 (6 bases). V was cut by 4 bases and J by 3 bases, with 19 bases left in between. This CDR3 region has 16 residues. CDR1 is SGDLS, CDR2 YYNGEE, per germline. CDR3 sequence reads: CASSLGKGGSDTEAFF. The CDR3 DNA reads as TGTGCCAGCAGCTTGGGTAAGGGGGGCTCAGACACTGAAGCTTTCTTT.

The gene calls are TRBV28 and TRBJ2-3; possibly TRBD2 for D (5 bases). The germline gives CDR1 MDHEN, CDR2 SYDVKM. Trimming shortened V by 5 bases and J by 3 bases, and 9 bases separated the two germline ends. The CDR3 spans 13 residues. CDR3 sequence reads: CASSRPGTDTQYF. In DNA form, the CDR3 reads TGTGCCAGCAGTCGCCCGGGGACAGATACGCAGTATTTT.

The chain uses TRBV27 and TRBJ2-5, with D possibly matching TRBD2 (5 bases). Germline V gene sequence: CDR1 MNHEY, CDR2 SMNVEV (reference sequence). CDR3 length equals 15 residues. Deletions cut 6 bases from V and 1 base from J, with 15 bases between. The CDR3 DNA is TGTGCCAGCAGCTCCTCGGTAGCGCTCCAAGAGACCCAGTACTTC. Amino acid sequence: CASSSSVALQETQYF.

The chain couples TRBV30 to TRBJ2-1, with TRBD2 identical over 9 bases. Per the germline V gene, CDR1 is GTSNPN and CDR2 is SVGIG (reference sequence). With V trimmed by 3 bases and J by 1 base, 4 bases remained unmatched. The CDR3 spans 15 residues. This CDR3 reads CAWSGLAGSYNEQFF. CDR3 in DNA: TGTGCCTGGAGCGGGCTAGCGGGGTCCTACAATGAGCAGTTCTTC.

This sequence joins TRBV28 and TRBJ1-5, with D unclear. V shed 3 bases and J shed 7 bases, with 13 bases lying between them. The CDR3 loop spans 14 amino acids. The germline V gene has CDR1 MDHEN and CDR2 SYDVKM. CDR3 region: CASSLGMDEQPQHF. As DNA, the CDR3 is TGTGCCAGCAGTTTGGGGATGGACGAACAGCCCCAGCATTTT.

The chain uses TRBV20-1 and TRBJ1-5, with 8 positions matching TRBD1. CDR3 length: 13 amino acids. Germline CDR1 DFQATT, CDR2 SNEGSKA (reference sequence). V lost 3 bases to trimming and J lost 6 bases; unmatched junction nucleotides: 4. DNA for the CDR3: TGCAGTGCTAGGGGGACAGGTCGTCAGCCCCAGCATTTT. Its translation is CSARGTGRQPQHF.

The rearrangement uses TRBV7-9 and TRBJ2-7; D is undetermined. The CDR3 has 13 amino acids. Per the germline V gene, CDR1 is SEHNR and CDR2 is FQNEAQ (reference sequence). The V gene lost 0 bases and the J gene lost 6 bases, with 9 bases spanning the gap. The CDR3 loop is CASSLAGLGEQYF. The CDR3, as DNA: TGTGCCAGCAGCTTAGCAGGGCTGGGCGAGCAGTACTTC.

This chain links TRBV30 with TRBJ1-1; 7 nucleotides align to TRBD1. The CDR3 totals 12 residues. From germline, CDR1 is GTSNPN and CDR2 SVGIG (reference sequence). J was trimmed by 7 bases and V by 2 bases; bases with no gene match: 4. The CDR3 spells CAWSYGQVEAFF. The CDR3 DNA sequence: TGTGCCTGGAGTTATGGACAGGTTGAAGCTTTCTTT.

The chain links TRBV5-6 to TRBJ2-2, with D uncertain. Trimming pared 4 bases from V and 6 bases from J, leaving 7 bases between. CDR1 and CDR2 from the germline V gene are SGHDT and YYEEEE. The CDR3 is 12 residues long. In DNA, the CDR3 is TGTGCCAGCAGCCGAAGGTCCGGGGAGCTGTTTTTT. Its translation: CASSRRSGELFF. Based on the CDR3 plus reference TRBV5-6 and TRBJ2-2, the full variable domain is DAGVTQSPTHLIKTRGQQVTLRCSPKSGHDTVSWYQQALGQGPQFIFQYYEEEERQRGNFPDRFSGHQFPNYSSELNVNALLLGDSALYLCASSRRSGELFFGEGSRLTVL.

The chain is built from TRBV27 and TRBJ2-7; a possible D gene is TRBD2 (6 bases). Germline V gene lookup returns CDR1 MNHEY and CDR2 SMNVEV (reference sequence). The CDR3 length is 13 residues. V was shortened by 3 bases and J by 9 bases, with 15 bases between the two germline ends. This CDR3 reads CASSFVGGAAQYF. Here the CDR3 DNA reads TGTGCCAGCAGTTTCGTAGGAGGGGCTGCGCAGTACTTC.